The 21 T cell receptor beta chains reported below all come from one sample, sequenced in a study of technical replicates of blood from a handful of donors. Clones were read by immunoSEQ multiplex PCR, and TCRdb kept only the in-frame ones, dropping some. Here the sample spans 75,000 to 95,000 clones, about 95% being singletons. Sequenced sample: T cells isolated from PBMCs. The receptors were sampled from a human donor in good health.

The CDR3 DNA sequence: TGCAGCGTTTCCTTTACAGGGCTCTCTGGGGCCAACGTCCTGACTTTC. Encoded protein: CSVSFTGLSGANVLTF. The J gene is TRBJ2-6, the V gene TRBV29-1, with D possibly being TRBD1 (6 bases). The V gene's germline CDR1 is SQVTM and CDR2 ANQGSEA. This CDR3 region has 16 residues. With 5 bases removed from V and 0 bases from J, the gap between germline ends came to 14 bases.

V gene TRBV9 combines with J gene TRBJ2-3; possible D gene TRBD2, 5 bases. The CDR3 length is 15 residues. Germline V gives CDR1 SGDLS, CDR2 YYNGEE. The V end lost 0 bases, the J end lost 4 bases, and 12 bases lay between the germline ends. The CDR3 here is CASSVVASVADTQYF. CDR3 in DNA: TGTGCCAGCAGCGTAGTAGCGTCGGTCGCAGATACGCAGTATTTT.

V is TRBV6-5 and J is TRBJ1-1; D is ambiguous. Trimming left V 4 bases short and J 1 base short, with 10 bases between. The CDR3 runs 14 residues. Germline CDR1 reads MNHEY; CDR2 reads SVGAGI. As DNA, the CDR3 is TGTGCCAGCAGTTGGTTTGCAGGGAACACTGAAGCTTTCTTT. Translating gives CASSWFAGNTEAFF.

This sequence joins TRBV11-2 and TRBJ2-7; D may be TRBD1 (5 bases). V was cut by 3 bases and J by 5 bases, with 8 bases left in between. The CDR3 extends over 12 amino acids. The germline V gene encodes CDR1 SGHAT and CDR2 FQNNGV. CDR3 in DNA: TGTGCCAGCAGCTTCCCAGGGAACGAGCAGTACTTC. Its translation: CASSFPGNEQYF.

CDR3 sequence: CASSQVVEGELFF. CDR3 sequence (DNA): TGCGCCAGCAGCCAAGTTGTCGAGGGCGAACTGTTTTTT. This chain uses TRBV4-1 with TRBJ1-4; D not resolved. V was shortened by 1 base and J by 12 bases, with 12 bases between the two germline ends. Germline V gene sequence: CDR1 MGHRA, CDR2 YSYEKL. The CDR3 is 13 amino acids.

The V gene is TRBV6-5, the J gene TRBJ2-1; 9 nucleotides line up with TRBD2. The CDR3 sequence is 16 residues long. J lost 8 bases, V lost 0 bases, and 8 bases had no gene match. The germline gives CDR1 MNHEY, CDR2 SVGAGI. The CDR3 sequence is CASSYSPSGNEDEQFF. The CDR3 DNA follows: TGTGCCAGCAGTTACTCCCCTAGCGGGAACGAGGATGAGCAGTTCTTC.

CDR3 DNA sequence: TGTGCCAGCAGCTTAGAGACAGGGGTTGTCCTTTCCTACGAGCAGTACTTC. Protein product: CASSLETGVVLSYEQYF. The chain joins TRBV7-9 to TRBJ2-7; TRBD1 matches at 8 bases. Germline values: CDR1 SEHNR, CDR2 FQNEAQ (reference sequence). The CDR3 is 17 residues long. The trim removed 1 base at V and 1 base at J, leaving 9 bases unmatched.

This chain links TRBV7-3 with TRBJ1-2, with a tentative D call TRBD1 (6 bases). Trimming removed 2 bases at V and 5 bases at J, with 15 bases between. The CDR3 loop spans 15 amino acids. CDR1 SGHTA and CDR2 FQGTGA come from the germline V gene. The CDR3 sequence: CASSLYRVYWYGYTF. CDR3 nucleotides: TGTGCCAGCAGCTTATACAGGGTTTATTGGTATGGCTACACCTTC.

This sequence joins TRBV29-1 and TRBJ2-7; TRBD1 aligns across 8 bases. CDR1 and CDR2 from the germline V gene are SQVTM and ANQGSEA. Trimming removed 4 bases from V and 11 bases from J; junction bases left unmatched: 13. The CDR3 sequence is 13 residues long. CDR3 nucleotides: TGCAGCGTTGTGTGGACAGGGCTACCCGCGGAGTACTTC. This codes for CSVVWTGLPAEYF.

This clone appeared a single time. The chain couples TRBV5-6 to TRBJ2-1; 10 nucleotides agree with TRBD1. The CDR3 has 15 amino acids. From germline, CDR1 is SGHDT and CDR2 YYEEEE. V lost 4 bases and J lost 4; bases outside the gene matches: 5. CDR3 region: CASSPRTGGYNEQFF. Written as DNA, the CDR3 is TGTGCCAGCAGCCCCCGGACAGGGGGGTACAATGAGCAGTTCTTC.

This CDR3 reads CASSFGRVSEAFF. The DNA of the CDR3 is TGTGCCAGCAGTTTTGGTCGGGTCTCTGAAGCTTTCTTT. The chain joins TRBV5-4 to TRBJ1-1; D remains ambiguous. CDR3 length equals 13 residues. Trimming pared 5 bases from V and 6 bases from J, leaving 14 bases between. CDR1 and CDR2 (germline): SGHNT, YYREEE (reference sequence).

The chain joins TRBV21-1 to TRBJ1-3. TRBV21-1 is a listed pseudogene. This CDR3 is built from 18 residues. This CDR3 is CASSSSSEVICSGNTIYF. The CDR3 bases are TGTGCCAGCAGTTCCAGCTCTGAGGTTATCTGCTCTGGAAACACCATATATTTT.

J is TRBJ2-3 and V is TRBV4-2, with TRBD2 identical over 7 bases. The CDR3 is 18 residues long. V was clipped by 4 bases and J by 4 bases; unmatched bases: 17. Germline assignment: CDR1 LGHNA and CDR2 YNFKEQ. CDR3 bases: TGTGCCAGCAGCCCCTCGATTAGGGGCGGGAGTGTCGCAGATACGCAGTATTTT. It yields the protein CASSPSIRGGSVADTQYF.

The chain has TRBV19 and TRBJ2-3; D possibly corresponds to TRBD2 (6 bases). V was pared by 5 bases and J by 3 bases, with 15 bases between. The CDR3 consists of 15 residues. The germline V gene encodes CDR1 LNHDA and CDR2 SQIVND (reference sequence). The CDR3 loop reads CASSPSGEGTDTQYF. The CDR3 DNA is TGTGCCAGTAGTCCCTCGGGAGAAGGGACAGATACGCAGTATTTT.

Here the CDR3 DNA reads TGTGCCAGCAGCTTAGCCGGGACAGGGACCTATGGCTACACCTTC. This encodes CASSLAGTGTYGYTF. This rearrangement joins TRBV7-9 to TRBJ1-2, with 9 bases aligning to TRBD1. The CDR3 extends over 15 amino acids. J was trimmed by 4 bases and V by 0 bases; bases with no gene match: 3. Germline lookup yields CDR1 SEHNR and CDR2 FQNEAQ (reference sequence).

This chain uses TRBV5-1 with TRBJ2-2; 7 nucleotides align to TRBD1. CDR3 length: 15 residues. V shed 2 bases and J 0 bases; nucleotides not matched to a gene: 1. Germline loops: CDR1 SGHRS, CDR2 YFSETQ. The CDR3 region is CASSFGTANTGELFF. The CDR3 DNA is TGCGCCAGCAGCTTCGGGACAGCGAACACCGGGGAGCTGTTTTTT.

The CDR3 bases are TGTGCCAGCAGTTACCGGGGACTCTACGAGCAGTACTTC. Protein: CASSYRGLYEQYF. J is TRBJ2-7 and V is TRBV6-5, with D perhaps matching TRBD2 (6 bases). The CDR3 runs to 13 residues. Between the trimmed V and J ends, which lost 2 bases and 3 bases, there was a span of 8 bases. Looked up from germline, CDR1 is MNHEY and CDR2 is SVGAGI.

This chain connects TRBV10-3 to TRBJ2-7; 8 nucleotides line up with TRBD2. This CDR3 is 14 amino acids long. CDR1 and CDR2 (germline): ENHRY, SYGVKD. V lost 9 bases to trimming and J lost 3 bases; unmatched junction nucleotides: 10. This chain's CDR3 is CAIGGSSGRYEQYF. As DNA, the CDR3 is TGTGCCATTGGAGGGTCTAGCGGGCGCTACGAGCAGTACTTC.

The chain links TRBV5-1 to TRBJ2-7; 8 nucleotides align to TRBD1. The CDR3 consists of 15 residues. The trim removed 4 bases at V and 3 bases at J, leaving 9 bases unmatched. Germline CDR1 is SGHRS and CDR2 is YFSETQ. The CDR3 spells CASSPGQGNRYEQYF. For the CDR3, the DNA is TGCGCCAGCAGCCCAGGACAGGGCAATCGCTACGAGCAGTACTTC. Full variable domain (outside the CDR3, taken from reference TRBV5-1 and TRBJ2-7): KAGVTQTPRYLIKTRGQQVTLSCSPISGHRSVSWYQQTPGQGLQFLFEYFSETQRNKGNFPGRFSGRQFSNSRSEMNVSTLELGDSALYLCASSPGQGNRYEQYFGPGTRLTVT.

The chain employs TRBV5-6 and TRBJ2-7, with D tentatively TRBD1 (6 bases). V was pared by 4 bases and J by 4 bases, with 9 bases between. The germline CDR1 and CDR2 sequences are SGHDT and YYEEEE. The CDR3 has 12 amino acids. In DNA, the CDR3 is TGTGCCAGCAGCGCTGGACAGTACGAGCAGTACTTC. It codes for CASSAGQYEQYF.

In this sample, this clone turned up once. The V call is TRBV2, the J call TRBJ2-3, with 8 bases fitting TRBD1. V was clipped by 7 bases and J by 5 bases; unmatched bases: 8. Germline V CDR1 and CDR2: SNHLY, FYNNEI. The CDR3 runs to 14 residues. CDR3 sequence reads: CASNGRGLGDTQYF. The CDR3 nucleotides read TGTGCCAGCAACGGCAGGGGGCTGGGAGATACGCAGTATTTT.